One sample yielded the 9 T cell receptor beta chains listed below, sequenced in a study. Each CDR3 protein is one row after TCRdb ran MiXCR on the RT-PCR reads. The sample carries hundreds of thousands of distinct CDR3 sequences, 14% recorded once. Sequencing was carried out using memory CD4+ T cells from blood. The receptors originated from a female donor in good health, serving as a healthy control.

This clonotype was detected only a few times. The V gene is TRBV7-6, the J gene TRBJ2-2, with D tentatively TRBD1 (6 bases). This CDR3 is built from 15 residues. Germline values: CDR1 SGHVS, CDR2 FNYEAQ. The ends were cut back, 1 base at V and 5 bases at J, with 11 bases in the middle. This CDR3 reads CASSLEHRVTGELFF. In DNA, the CDR3 is TGTGCCAGCAGCTTAGAGCACAGGGTTACCGGGGAGCTGTTTTTT.

The table lists this clonotype with a few counts. The rearrangement uses TRBV10-3 and TRBJ2-2; D is possibly TRBD2 (6 bases). Germline CDR1 is ENHRY and CDR2 is SYGVKD. The V gene lost 6 bases and the J gene lost 7 bases, with 18 bases spanning the gap. The CDR3 covers 15 residues. The CDR3 is CAISPAGRDFGELFF. Here the CDR3 DNA reads TGTGCCATCAGCCCTGCAGGGCGGGATTTCGGGGAGCTGTTTTTT.

This clonotype appeared a few times. The rearrangement uses TRBV7-2 and TRBJ2-2; possible D gene TRBD2, 6 bases. V gave up 5 bases and J gave up 2 bases, with 12 bases separating them. Per germline, CDR1 SGHTA and CDR2 FQGNSA. This CDR3 is built from 15 residues. The CDR3 DNA follows: TGTGCCAGCAGCGGCGGGACTTTCAACACCGGGGAGCTGTTTTTT. Translating gives CASSGGTFNTGELFF.

The table lists this clonotype with many counts. The CDR3 region has the DNA TGTGCCAGCAGTTACTCCTGGGACAGTGTAGGGCCCCAGCATTTT. It is translated as CASSYSWDSVGPQHF. The chain recombines TRBV6-5 with TRBJ1-5; 7 bases are shared with TRBD1. Germline CDR1 reads MNHEY; CDR2 reads SVGAGI. This CDR3 region has 15 residues. V shed 0 bases, J shed 9 bases, and the junction held 8 bases outside the gene matches.

This clonotype appeared a few times. The V call is TRBV29-1, the J call TRBJ1-2; D uncertain. CDR1 is SQVTM and CDR2 is ANQGSEA in the germline V gene. The CDR3 totals 15 residues. Trimming took 6 bases from V and 0 from J, leaving 17 bases between them. This CDR3 reads CSVWTGVESNYGYTF. CDR3 nucleotide sequence: TGCAGCGTCTGGACGGGTGTAGAGTCTAACTATGGCTACACCTTC.

A few counts support this clonotype. V usage is TRBV6-6 and J usage is TRBJ2-3, with 9 nucleotides matching TRBD2. The germline CDR1 and CDR2 sequences are MNHNY and SVGAGI (reference sequence). The CDR3 length is 14 residues. Unmatched junction bases numbered 1, after V lost 4 bases and J lost 2 bases. CDR3 region: CASSSSGDTDTQYF. The CDR3 nucleotides read TGTGCCAGCAGTTCTAGCGGGGACACAGATACGCAGTATTTT.

This clonotype appeared a few times. V is TRBV28 and J is TRBJ2-1; 8 bases fit TRBD1. V gave up 5 bases and J gave up 5 bases; unmatched junction bases: 8. Germline V gives CDR1 MDHEN, CDR2 SYDVKM. The CDR3 is 15 residues long. The CDR3 loop is CASSQTGVFNNEQFF. In nucleotides, the CDR3 is TGTGCCAGCAGTCAGACAGGGGTCTTCAACAATGAGCAGTTCTTC.

This clonotype was observed at least ten times. The J gene is TRBJ1-5, the V gene TRBV6-5; 11 nucleotides align to TRBD1. This CDR3 has 16 residues. J gave up 7 bases and V 5 bases, and 10 bases lay outside the gene matches. Germline CDR1 reads MNHEY; CDR2 reads SVGAGI. The CDR3 spells CASSPWTGGAGQPQHF. The CDR3 coding sequence is TGTGCCAGCAGTCCGTGGACAGGGGGCGCGGGACAGCCCCAGCATTTT.

This clonotype showed up many times. The rearrangement joins TRBV20-1 to TRBJ2-1, with 14 positions matching TRBD2. Trimming removed 4 bases from V and 13 bases from J; junction bases left unmatched: 9. From germline, CDR1 is DFQATT and CDR2 SNEGSKA (reference sequence). This CDR3 region has 14 residues. Here the CDR3 DNA reads TGCAGTGCTATAACCGGGACTAGCGGGAGTCCTCAGTTCTTC. It encodes CSAITGTSGSPQFF.